This entry is about one T cell receptor beta chain. Original handling: Nucleated cell counts were estimated from reference gene primer amplification. Clones were read by immunoSEQ multiplex PCR, and TCRdb kept only the in-frame ones, dropping some. V, J and clone size reflect that table, while D and trimming were determined from the DNA. The table lists roughly 250,000 clones, around 80% of them singletons, with under 4.5% in the top ten. The entry originates in a study of blood T cell repertoires in COVID-19. Looking at the study overall: Both acute and convalescent COVID-19 samples were obtained from the United States, Italy and Spain. Sources were T cells, B-cell-depleted T cells, or PBMCs; the material itself was cDNA or gDNA.

Germline V gene sequence: CDR1 KGHDR, CDR2 SFDVKD. CDR3 length: 16 amino acids. The trim removed 5 bases at V and 7 bases at J, leaving 11 bases unmatched. The receptor comes from a middle-aged woman with active or convalescent COVID-19. The chain is built from TRBV24-1 and TRBJ2-1; TRBD2 matches 9 bases. Material: peripheral blood. In DNA form, the CDR3 reads TGTGCCACCAGTGGCACAGGGGCGGGGGGGAGGAATGAGCAGTTCTTC. Translating it yields CATSGTGAGGRNEQFF.